A selection of T cell receptor beta chains follows, all from one sample in a study of T cell repertoires in aging, cancer and after chemotherapy. TCRdb recomputed calls from the multiplex PCR reads with MiXCR, one row per CDR3 protein. The sample has under 7,500 distinct CDR3 sequences; 27% are singletons. The sequenced sample consisted of blood. These receptors came from a human donor in good health. Both conserved end residues are part of each CDR3. A D gene is named only where the DNA matches it firmly. The size of a clone is reported for some rows only, either as once, few or many, or as a class for expanded clones.

J gene | D gene | V gene | clone size | CDR3 protein | CDR3 DNA
TRBJ2-3 | TRBD2 | TRBV12-3/TRBV12-4 | few | CASSLLAGGQLTDTQYF | TGTGCCAGCAGTTTGCTAGCGGGAGGACAACTCACAGATACGCAGTATTTT
TRBJ2-5 | NA | TRBV30 | medium-sized | CAWRGIETQYF | TGTGCCTGGAGAGGAATAGAGACCCAGTACTTC
TRBJ1-5 | TRBD1 | TRBV5-5 | NA | CASSIGTGGQPQHF | TGTGCCAGCAGCATAGGGACAGGGGGTCAGCCCCAGCATTTT
TRBJ2-1 | TRBD2 | TRBV10-1 | few | CASSDAGLASSSNEQFF | TGCGCCAGCAGTGACGCGGGACTAGCTAGTTCCTCCAATGAGCAGTTCTTC
TRBJ2-3 | TRBD1 | TRBV6-5 | NA | CASSDGQGADTQYF | TGTGCCAGCAGTGACGGACAGGGGGCAGATACGCAGTATTTT
TRBJ2-4 | NA | TRBV20-1 | medium-sized | CSARVYRGGIQYF | TGCAGTGCTAGAGTCTACCGGGGCGGCATTCAGTACTTC
TRBJ2-2 | NA | TRBV6-5 | NA | CASSSRKDGNTGELFF | TGTGCCAGCAGTTCCCGGAAGGACGGCAACACCGGGGAGCTGTTTTTT
TRBJ1-1 | NA | TRBV6-2/TRBV6-3 | NA | CASSYWQGAGAFF | TGTGCCAGCAGTTATTGGCAGGGTGCGGGAGCTTTCTTT
TRBJ1-2 | NA | TRBV9 | NA | CSSSDSPMDYTF | TGTTCCAGCAGCGACTCACCGATGGACTACACCTTC
TRBJ1-6 | TRBD1 | TRBV20-1 | medium-sized | CSARDNRDSNSPLHF | TGCAGTGCTAGAGATAATCGGGACAGTAATTCACCCCTCCACTTT
TRBJ2-5 | NA | TRBV27 | medium-sized | CASSLSRGLETQYF | TGTGCCAGCAGTTTATCCCGGGGGTTAGAGACCCAGTACTTC
TRBJ2-2 | TRBD2 | TRBV6-6 | NA | CASSYSAGEGTGELFF | TGTGCCAGCAGTTACTCAGCGGGGGAAGGCACCGGGGAGCTGTTTTTT
TRBJ1-1 | NA | TRBV29-1 | large | CGSALNTEAFF | TGCGGATCGGCCCTGAACACTGAAGCTTTCTTT
TRBJ2-2 | NA | TRBV12-3/TRBV12-4 | medium-sized | CASGKLNTGELFF | TGTGCCAGCGGCAAACTCAACACCGGGGAGCTGTTTTTT
TRBJ1-1 | NA | TRBV20-1 | medium-sized | CSASRTDEAFF | TGCAGTGCTAGTAGGACAGATGAAGCTTTCTTT
TRBJ2-1 | TRBD1 | TRBV14 | few | CASSQGPPGGSNEQFF | TGTGCCAGCAGCCAAGGCCCGCCAGGGGGCAGCAATGAGCAGTTCTTC
TRBJ2-6 | NA | TRBV7-3 | NA | CASSSRGFGANVLTF | TGTGCCAGCAGCTCGAGAGGGTTCGGGGCCAACGTCCTGACTTTC
TRBJ2-5 | NA | TRBV27 | NA | CASSLGQGLDETQYF | TGTGCCAGCAGTTTAGGGCAGGGGTTAGATGAGACCCAGTACTTC
TRBJ2-1 | TRBD2 | TRBV27 | large | CASSQAGGWTYNEQFF | TGTGCCAGCAGTCAAGCGGGAGGGTGGACCTACAATGAGCAGTTCTTC
TRBJ2-1 | TRBD1 | TRBV5-4 | medium-sized | CASSAYRGNFNEQFF | TGTGCCAGCAGCGCTTACAGGGGCAACTTCAATGAGCAGTTCTTC
TRBJ1-5 | NA | TRBV11-2 | medium-sized | CASSLGPGNYQPQHF | TGTGCCAGCAGCTTAGGGCCAGGGAATTATCAGCCCCAGCATTTT
TRBJ2-1 | TRBD2 | TRBV12-3/TRBV12-4 | NA | CASSLVFGRASSLNEQFF | TGTGCCAGCAGTTTGGTTTTCGGGAGGGCCTCATCGCTTAATGAGCAGTTCTTC
TRBJ2-5 | NA | TRBV29-1 | few | CVIRGGETQYF | TGCGTAATACGTGGAGGGGAGACCCAGTACTTC
TRBJ2-1 | TRBD1 | TRBV6-4 | NA | CASSVIVVDRGRNEQFF | TGTGCCAGCAGTGTAATCGTGGTGGACAGGGGGCGGAATGAGCAGTTCTTC
TRBJ2-1 | NA | TRBV6-9 | NA | CASSYPGPAEAFF | TGTGCCAGCAGTTACCCGGGACCCGCGGAGGCGTTCTTC
TRBJ1-2 | TRBD1 | TRBV10-3 | NA | CAISGDRGLGYTF | TGTGCCATCAGTGGAGACAGGGGGCTCGGCTACACCTTC
TRBJ2-1 | NA | TRBV10-3 | NA | CAISRKVYNEQFF | TGTGCCATCAGCCGGAAAGTTTACAATGAGCAGTTCTTC
TRBJ1-2 | NA | TRBV24-1 | NA | CATSDPSGGAGYCYTF | TGTGCCACCAGTGACCCGTCGGGGGGCGCCGGTTATTGCTACACCTTC
TRBJ2-5 | NA | TRBV28 | NA | CASSLSQETQYF | TGTGCCAGCAGTTTAAGCCAAGAGACCCAGTACTTC
TRBJ1-6 | TRBD1 | TRBV25-1 | NA | CASSASGTGGNNSPLHF | TGTGCCAGCAGTGCTTCCGGGACAGGGGGTAATAATTCACCCCTCCACTTT
TRBJ2-7 | NA | TRBV7-9 | NA | CASSSGQIYEQYF | TGTGCCAGCAGCTCCGGACAGATCTACGAGCAGTACTTC
TRBJ1-2 | NA | TRBV4-3 | medium-sized | CASSQDPQGGVYGYTF | TGCGCCAGCAGCCAAGATCCCCAGGGAGGCGTCTATGGCTACACCTTC
TRBJ2-1 | NA | TRBV27 | medium-sized | CASSFLRQDYEQFF | TGTGCCAGCAGTTTTCTTCGCCAGGACTATGAGCAGTTCTTC
TRBJ2-3 | NA | TRBV7-2 | few | CASSLAERLYNTDTQYF | TGTGCCAGCAGCTTAGCAGAGCGACTATACAACACAGATACGCAGTATTTT
TRBJ2-1 | NA | TRBV4-3 | NA | CASSQVAYNEQFF | TGCGCCAGCAGCCAAGTGGCCTACAATGAGCAGTTCTTC
TRBJ1-1 | NA | TRBV4-3 | few | CASSQERGTEAFF | TGCGCCAGCAGCCAAGAGAGGGGCACTGAAGCTTTCTTT
TRBJ2-7 | TRBD1 | TRBV19 | medium-sized | CASSIGTGGQAEYF | TGTGCCAGTAGTATAGGGACAGGGGGCCAAGCGGAGTACTTC
TRBJ2-7 | TRBD2 | TRBV10-1 | NA | CASSDGGRGNEQYF | TGCGCCAGCAGTGATGGCGGGAGGGGAAACGAGCAGTACTTC
TRBJ2-1 | NA | TRBV11-3 | NA | CASSLAGSSYNEQFF | TGTGCCAGCAGCCTCGCCGGGAGCTCCTACAATGAGCAGTTCTTC
TRBJ1-1 | TRBD1 | TRBV5-1 | NA | CASSRPGQGRGRNTEAFF | TGCGCCAGCAGCAGACCGGGACAGGGGAGGGGGCGCAACACTGAAGCTTTCTTT
TRBJ2-1 | TRBD1 | TRBV7-3 | once | CASSLKQGARADEQFF | TGTGCCAGCAGCTTAAAACAGGGGGCGCGGGCCGATGAGCAGTTCTTC
TRBJ2-2 | NA | TRBV15 | NA | CATSRDLERALTGELFF | TGTGCCACCAGCAGAGACCTCGAGCGGGCTCTCACCGGGGAGCTGTTTTTT
TRBJ2-3 | NA | TRBV7-2 | medium-sized | CASSLVWTDTQYF | TGTGCCAGCAGCTTAGTTTGGACAGATACGCAGTATTTT
TRBJ2-1 | NA | TRBV14 | once | CASSQGDEQFF | TGTGCCAGCAGCCAAGGGGATGAGCAGTTCTTC
TRBJ1-2 | NA | TRBV7-2 | medium-sized | CASSLVVRDYGYTF | TGTGCCAGCAGCTTAGTGGTGAGGGACTATGGCTACACCTTC
TRBJ1-1 | NA | TRBV6-5 | medium-sized | CASSIRGGDTEAFF | TGTGCCAGCAGTATCCGGGGAGGGGACACTGAAGCTTTCTTT
TRBJ1-3 | NA | TRBV11-2 | NA | CASSPQDLSSGNTIYF | TGTGCCAGCAGCCCACAGGATCTCAGCTCTGGAAACACCATATATTTT
TRBJ2-5 | NA | TRBV20-1 | NA | CSASAAGNQETQYF | TGCAGTGCTAGCGCAGCGGGCAACCAAGAGACCCAGTACTTC
TRBJ2-5 | NA | TRBV4-2 | NA | CASSLPGETQYF | TGCGCCAGCAGCCTGCCCGGAGAGACCCAGTACTTC